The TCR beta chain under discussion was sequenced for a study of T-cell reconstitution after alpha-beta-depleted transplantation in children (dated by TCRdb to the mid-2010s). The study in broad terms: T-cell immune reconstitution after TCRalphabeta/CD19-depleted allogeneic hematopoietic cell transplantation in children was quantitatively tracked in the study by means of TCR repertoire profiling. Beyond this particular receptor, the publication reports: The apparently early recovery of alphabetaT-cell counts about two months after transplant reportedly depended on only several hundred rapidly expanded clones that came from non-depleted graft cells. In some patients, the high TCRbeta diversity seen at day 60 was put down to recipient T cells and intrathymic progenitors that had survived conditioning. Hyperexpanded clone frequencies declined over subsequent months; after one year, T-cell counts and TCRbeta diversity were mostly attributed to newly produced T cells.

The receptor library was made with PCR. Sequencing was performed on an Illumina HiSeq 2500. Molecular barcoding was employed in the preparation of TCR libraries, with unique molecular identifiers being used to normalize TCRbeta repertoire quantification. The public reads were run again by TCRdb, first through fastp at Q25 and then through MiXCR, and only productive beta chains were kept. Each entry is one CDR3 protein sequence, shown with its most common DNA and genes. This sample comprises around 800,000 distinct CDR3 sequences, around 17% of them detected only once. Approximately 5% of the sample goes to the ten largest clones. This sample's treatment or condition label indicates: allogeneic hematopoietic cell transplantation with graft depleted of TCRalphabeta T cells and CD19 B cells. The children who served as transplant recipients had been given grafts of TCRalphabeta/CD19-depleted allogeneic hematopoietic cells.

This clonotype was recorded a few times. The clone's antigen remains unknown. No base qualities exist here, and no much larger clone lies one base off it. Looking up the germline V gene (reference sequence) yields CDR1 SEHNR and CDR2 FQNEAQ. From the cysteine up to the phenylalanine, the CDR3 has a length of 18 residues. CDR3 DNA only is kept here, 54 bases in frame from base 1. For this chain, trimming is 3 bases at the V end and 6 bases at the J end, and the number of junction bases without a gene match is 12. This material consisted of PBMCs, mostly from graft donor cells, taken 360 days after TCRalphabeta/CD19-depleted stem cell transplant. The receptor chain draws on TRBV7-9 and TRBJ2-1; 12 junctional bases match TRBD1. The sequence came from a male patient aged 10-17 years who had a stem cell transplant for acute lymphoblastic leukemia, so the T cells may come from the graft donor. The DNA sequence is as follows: TGTGCCAGCAGCTTTCGTCACCCGGAGGGACAGGGGGCCAATGAGCAGTTCTTC. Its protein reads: CASSFRHPEGQGANEQFF.